The clone carrying this T cell receptor (beta chain) occurred a few times. TCRdb itself ran the 5' RACE reads through MiXCR, one entry per CDR3 protein. The sample has about 530,000 distinct CDR3 sequences, roughly 15% seen once. The data stem from a study of identical twins. The CDR3 runs to 16 residues. Germline assignment: CDR1 SSHAT and CDR2 FNYEAQ (reference sequence). V was pared by 0 bases and J by 4 bases, with 15 bases between. A further study also used this sample, focusing on yellow fever vaccine responses in identical twins.

The rearrangement joins TRBV7-7 to TRBJ2-5; D remains ambiguous. The sequenced sample consisted of CD4+ T cells sorted from blood. This TCR derives from a woman between 18 and 29 years old in good health. The CDR3 bases are TGTGCCAGCAGCTTAGCAGGCGGATCGGGCCTAGAGACCCAGTACTTC. This sequence encodes CASSLAGGSGLETQYF.